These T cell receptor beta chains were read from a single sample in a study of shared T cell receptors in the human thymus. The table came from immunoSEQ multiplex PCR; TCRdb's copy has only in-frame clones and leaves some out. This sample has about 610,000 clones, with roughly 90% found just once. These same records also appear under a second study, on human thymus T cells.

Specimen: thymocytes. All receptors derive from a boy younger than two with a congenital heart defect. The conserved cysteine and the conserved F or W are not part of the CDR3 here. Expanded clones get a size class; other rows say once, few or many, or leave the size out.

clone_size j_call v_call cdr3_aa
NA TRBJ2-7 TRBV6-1 ASQPGQGAYEQY
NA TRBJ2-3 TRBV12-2 ASRLVVTRERTDTQY
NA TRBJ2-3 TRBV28 ASSPPLGSTDTQY
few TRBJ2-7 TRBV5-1 ASSPRQEIYEQY
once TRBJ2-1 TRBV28 ASTRAGALEQF
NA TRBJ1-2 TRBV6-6 ASSYAPGGGAGGYT
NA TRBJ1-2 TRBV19 ASSIDRGTYGYT
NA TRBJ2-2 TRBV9 ASSYRRQGPRDTGELF
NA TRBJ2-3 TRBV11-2 ASSLDQVGRAPPGC
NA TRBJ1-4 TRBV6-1 ASSVRTGPRRANEKLF
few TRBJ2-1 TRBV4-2 ASSSGLANYNEQF
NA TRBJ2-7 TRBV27 ASSFVGRDRISYEQY
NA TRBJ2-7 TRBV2 ARATRQGYEQY
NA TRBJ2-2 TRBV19 ASSMSGGSGAGTGELF
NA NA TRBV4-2 ASSLRSQGMRYEQY
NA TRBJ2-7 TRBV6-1 ASRIQGQGAREQY
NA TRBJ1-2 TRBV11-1 ASSEDRVHNYGYT
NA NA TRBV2 ASSEARLAGMYNEQF
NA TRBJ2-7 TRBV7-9 ASSPHPGIGGSYEQY
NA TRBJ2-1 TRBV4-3 ASSQEAEAGGLYNEQF
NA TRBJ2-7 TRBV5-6 ASSLDRASYEQY
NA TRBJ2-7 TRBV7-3 ASSPEGREGQGEQY
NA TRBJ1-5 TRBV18 ASSGGHGNQPQH
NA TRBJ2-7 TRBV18 ASSPAEAGQNSYEQY
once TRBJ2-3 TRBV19 ASSMVIPGLIPQY
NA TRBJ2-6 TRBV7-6 ASSSGAGANVLT
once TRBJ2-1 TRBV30 AWSDGRGQNSYNEQF
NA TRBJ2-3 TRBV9 ASSVALNLCSTDTQY
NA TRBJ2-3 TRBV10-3 AISESLAGGGDTQY
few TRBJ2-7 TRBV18 ASSLDRGAYEQY
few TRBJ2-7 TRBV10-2 ASSVVSGIRHEQY
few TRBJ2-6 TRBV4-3 ASSQDRFGANVLT
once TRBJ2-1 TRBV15 ATSRDERVGKAYNEQF
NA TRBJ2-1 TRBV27 ASSLRTVSYNEQF
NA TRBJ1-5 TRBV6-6 ASSFSGGDQPQH
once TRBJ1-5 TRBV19 ASRLTGNQPQH
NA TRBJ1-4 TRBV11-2 ASSTSGTVNEKLF
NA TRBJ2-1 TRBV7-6 ASSLGMGREPPNEQF
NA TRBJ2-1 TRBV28 ASSLWRTGTTGNEQF
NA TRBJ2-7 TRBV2 ASSGPGAGVYEQY
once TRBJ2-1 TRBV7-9 ASSAGTSGNEQF
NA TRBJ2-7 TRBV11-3 ASSQPLLEEGYEQY
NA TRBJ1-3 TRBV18 ASSTATGVTSGNTIY
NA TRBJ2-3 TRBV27 ASSFEDTQY
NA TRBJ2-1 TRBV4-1 ASSQGGTSLSSYNEQF
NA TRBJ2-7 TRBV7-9 ASSLAATSWLVYEQY
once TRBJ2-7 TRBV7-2 ASSSGTSGRVSSYEQY
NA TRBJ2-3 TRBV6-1 ASSDRVGTGSDTQY